This T cell receptor (beta chain) emerged from a study of blood T cell repertoires in COVID-19. V lost 3 bases and J lost 5, with 13 bases in between. The germline V gene encodes CDR1 GTSNPN and CDR2 SVGIG (reference sequence). CDR3 length: 14 amino acids. TCRdb's table, derived via immunoSEQ multiplex PCR, lists solely in-frame clones and lacks some. The sample includes about 220,000 clones, 82% seen only once; the top ten take 3% to 4%. This clone was observed a handful of times. Sequencing was done on a sample of PBMCs or T cells enriched from blood (not recorded which). The sequence was collected from a woman aged 55-69 years who had recovered from COVID-19. V gene TRBV30 combines with J gene TRBJ2-2, with D perhaps TRBD2 (6 bases). The CDR3 DNA reads as TGTGCCTGGAGCCGCGGGACGGATACCGGGGAGCTGTTTTTT. Translating gives CAWSRGTDTGELFF.